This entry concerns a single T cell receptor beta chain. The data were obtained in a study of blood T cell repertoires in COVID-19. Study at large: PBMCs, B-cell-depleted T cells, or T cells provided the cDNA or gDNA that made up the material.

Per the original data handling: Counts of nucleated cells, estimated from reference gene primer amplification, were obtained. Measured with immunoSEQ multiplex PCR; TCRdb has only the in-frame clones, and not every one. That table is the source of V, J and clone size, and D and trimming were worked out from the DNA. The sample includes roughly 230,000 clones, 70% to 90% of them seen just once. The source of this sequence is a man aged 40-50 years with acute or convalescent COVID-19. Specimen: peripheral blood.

For the CDR3, the DNA is TGTGCCAGCAGTTACTTCGGGGAAGTCAGGGGCACTGAAGCTTTCTTT. Its protein product is CASSYFGEVRGTEAFF. The chain is built from TRBV6-5 and TRBJ1-1; possible D gene TRBD1, 6 bases. V gave up 1 base and J gave up 4 bases, with 16 bases separating them. Per the germline V gene, CDR1 is MNHEY and CDR2 is SVGAGI. CDR3 length equals 16 residues.